This T cell receptor (beta chain) stems from a study of chronic HIV infection and antiretroviral therapy. In its sample, this clonotype was seen a few times. TCRdb re-derived calls from the 5' RACE reads in MiXCR, one entry per CDR3 protein. Counted here are some 43,000 distinct CDR3 sequences, about 20% occurring once; the ten biggest clones make up approximately 2.8%. The CDR3 has 15 amino acids. V lost 1 base, J lost 2 bases, and 9 bases lay in between. Germline CDR1 and CDR2: MGHRA and YSYEKL. The receptor comes from an adult who had HIV and had not received antiretroviral therapy, or was an uninfected healthy control (not recorded which). Sample: peripheral blood. The chain carries TRBV4-1 and TRBJ2-1; tentatively, D is TRBD1 (5 bases). CDR3 loop: CASSQAQGPYNEQFF. The CDR3 bases are TGCGCCAGCAGCCAAGCTCAGGGCCCCTACAATGAGCAGTTCTTC.